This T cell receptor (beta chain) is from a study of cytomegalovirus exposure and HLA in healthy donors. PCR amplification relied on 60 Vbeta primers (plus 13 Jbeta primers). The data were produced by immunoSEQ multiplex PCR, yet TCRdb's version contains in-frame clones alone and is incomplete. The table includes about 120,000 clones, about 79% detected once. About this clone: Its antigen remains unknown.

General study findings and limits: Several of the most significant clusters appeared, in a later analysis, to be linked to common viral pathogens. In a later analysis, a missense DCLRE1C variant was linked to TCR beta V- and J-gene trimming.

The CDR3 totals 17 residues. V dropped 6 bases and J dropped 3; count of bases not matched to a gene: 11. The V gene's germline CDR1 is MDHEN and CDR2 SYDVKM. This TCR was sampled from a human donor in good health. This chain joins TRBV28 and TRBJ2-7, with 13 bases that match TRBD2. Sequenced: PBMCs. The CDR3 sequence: CASSSLAGGPISYEQYF. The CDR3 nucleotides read TGTGCCAGCAGCTCACTAGCGGGAGGGCCTATTAGCTACGAGCAGTACTTC.